This entry describes one T cell receptor (beta chain). What it binds is not known. The record originates from a study of cytomegalovirus exposure and HLA in healthy donors. Across the whole study: A later analysis reported the roughly 130 validation repertoires used the same platform as the approximately 670 first-cohort repertoires.

Findings and limits, study-wide: The authors listed approximately 160 TCR beta chains as cytomegalovirus-associated.

The donors were part of the roughly 120-subject validation cohort, which stood apart from the 666-subject first cohort. V gave up 0 bases and J gave up 0 bases, with 10 bases separating them. The germline V gene encodes CDR1 SGHNT and CDR2 YYREEE (reference sequence). The CDR3 is 16 amino acids. The data were produced by immunoSEQ multiplex PCR, yet TCRdb's version contains in-frame clones alone and is incomplete. The profile shows more than 95,000 clones, about 88% of them singletons. Sequences were obtained from PBMCs. This sequence originates from a man in his late teens or twenties in good health and CMV-seropositive. The chain links TRBV5-4 to TRBJ2-1, with D perhaps matching TRBD1 (6 bases). The CDR3, as DNA: TGTGCCAGCAGCTTGGGGGGGCTTCGCTCCTACAATGAGCAGTTCTTC. This encodes CASSLGGLRSYNEQFF.